This T cell receptor beta chain was sequenced in a study of T cells in Graves' hyperthyroidism and ophthalmopathy. Across the whole study: Specimen type is peripheral blood, collected at initial diagnosis prior to any treatment. Whole-study results and caveats: Expanded thyroid clonotypes (above 0.001) were mostly also found in blood.

Details on this clonotype: Its target is not known.

Trimming shortened V by 5 bases and J by 1 base, and 7 bases separated the two germline ends. Germline values: CDR1 KGHDR, CDR2 SFDVKD. The CDR3 consists of 14 residues. TCR beta CDR3 regions were amplified from RNA. Initially, a first-round RT-PCR of the TCR CDR3 employed the HTBI primer set. TCRdb called the multiplex PCR reads again in MiXCR, with one record for every CDR3 protein. In the table there are hundreds of thousands of distinct CDR3 sequences, about 14% of which are singletons. This TCR was sampled from a woman between 18 and 30 years old with Graves' hyperthyroidism. Sequenced: blood. V is TRBV24-1 and J is TRBJ2-2; D gene unclear. The DNA of the CDR3 is TGTGCCACCAGTGTGTCTGGGAACACCGGGGAGCTGTTTTTT. Translated: CATSVSGNTGELFF.